A single sample is the source of the 19 T cell receptor beta chains below, sequenced in a study of human T cells and chemical hapten exposure. Via MiXCR, TCRdb re-called the RACE reads, giving one row per CDR3 protein. This repertoire shows some 90,000 distinct CDR3 sequences, about an eighth found once; its top ten account for 3.2%. The time point: patch test 2, 6 weeks after DPC sensitization. Treatment denoted: therapeutic diphenylcyclopropenone sensitization with weekly scalp DPC. Sample: whole blood, taken in connection with sensitization to the hapten diphenylcyclopropenone (DPC). These receptors all come from a woman between 35 and 50 years old with alopecia areata. Some clones in this sample may be carry-over from other donors' samples.

This clonotype has only a few counts. The gene calls are TRBV2 and TRBJ2-5; D call uncertain. Trimming left V 4 bases short and J 5 bases short, with 17 bases between. The germline V gene has CDR1 SNHLY and CDR2 FYNNEI. This CDR3 contains 15 residues. CDR3 loop: CASSGVLSAGETQYF. CDR3 nucleotides: TGTGCCAGCAGTGGGGTTTTGAGCGCCGGCGAGACCCAGTACTTC.

Ten or more counts support this clonotype. This chain links TRBV10-3 with TRBJ2-1; 12 bases agree with TRBD1. The germline V gene encodes CDR1 ENHRY and CDR2 SYGVKD. With V trimmed by 3 bases and J by 7 bases, 4 bases remained unmatched. This CDR3 region has 15 residues. The CDR3 loop reads CAISDRDRGLNEQFF. The DNA of the CDR3 is TGTGCCATCAGTGATCGGGACAGGGGGCTGAATGAGCAGTTCTTC.

This clonotype appeared a few times. The chain links TRBV15 to TRBJ2-5, with D tentatively TRBD2 (5 bases). Trimming pared 7 bases from V and 6 bases from J, leaving 15 bases between. Germline loops: CDR1 LNHNV, CDR2 YYDKDF (reference sequence). CDR3 length: 13 residues. As DNA, the CDR3 is TGTGCCACCACCGGGGATAGAGGACAGACCCAGTACTTC. Translating it yields CATTGDRGQTQYF.

This clonotype was seen ten or more times. This chain joins TRBV18 and TRBJ2-5; 11 bases match TRBD1. Trimming at V came to 3 bases and at J to 4 bases, leaving 4 bases not matched to a gene. Germline V CDR1 and CDR2: KGHSH, LQKENI. The CDR3 sequence is 15 residues long. DNA for the CDR3: TGTGCCAGCTCACCGGGACAGGGGGGAACAGAGACCCAGTACTTC. It specifies CASSPGQGGTETQYF.

Judged by abundance, this clonotype is medium-sized (0.01 to 0.1%). The gene calls are TRBV20-1 and TRBJ2-1; TRBD2 aligns across 10 bases. The V and J ends lost 1 base and 1 base, in that order; junction bases with no gene match: 7. Germline values: CDR1 DFQATT, CDR2 SNEGSKA (reference sequence). CDR3 size: 17 residues. The chain's CDR3 is CSARGAERGGSYNEQFF. As DNA, the CDR3 is TGCAGTGCTAGAGGCGCTGAGCGGGGGGGATCCTACAATGAGCAGTTCTTC.

This clonotype occurred many times. The chain carries TRBV9 and TRBJ2-5; TRBD2 might be the D (6 bases). The ends were cut back, 5 bases at V and 6 bases at J, with 14 bases in the middle. The CDR3 has 13 amino acids. The germline V gene encodes CDR1 SGDLS and CDR2 YYNGEE. CDR3 sequence reads: CASSRREAKTQYF. The CDR3 nucleotides read TGTGCCAGCAGTCGTAGGGAGGCGAAGACCCAGTACTTC.

This clonotype was seen a handful of times. The chain couples TRBV14 to TRBJ2-1, with 8 bases aligning to TRBD1. CDR3 length: 18 residues. Germline CDR1 SGHDN, CDR2 FVKESK. V shed 5 bases and J 0 bases; nucleotides not matched to a gene: 12. The CDR3 DNA reads TGTGCCAGCAGCTCGACTCGACAGGGGACAAGCTCCTACAATGAGCAGTTCTTC. This gives the protein CASSSTRQGTSSYNEQFF.

The sample holds many counts of this clonotype. The CDR3 DNA reads TGTGCCAGCAGTCCCGGGACTAGCGGGAGAGGGTATGGGGAGACCCAGTACTTC. As protein: CASSPGTSGRGYGETQYF. The genes are TRBV12-3 or TRBV12-4 and TRBJ2-5, with 14 bases fitting TRBD2. This CDR3 contains 18 residues. The V segment lost 5 bases and the J segment 5 bases; nucleotides outside the gene matches: 13.

V is TRBV20-1 and J is TRBJ2-3, with D tentatively TRBD1 (7 bases). CDR3 length: 15 residues. The germline V gene has CDR1 DFQATT and CDR2 SNEGSKA (reference sequence). Trimming took 6 bases from V and 2 from J, leaving 18 bases between them. CDR3 loop: CSAWAGQKNTDTQYF. The CDR3 bases are TGCAGTGCCTGGGCGGGACAGAAAAACACAGATACGCAGTATTTT.

The chain recombines TRBV6-2 or TRBV6-3 with TRBJ2-1; TRBD2 aligns across 10 bases. The germline V gene encodes CDR1 MNHEY and CDR2 SVGEGT. With V trimmed by 4 bases and J by 2 bases, 11 bases remained unmatched. The CDR3 length is 18 residues. CDR3 sequence (DNA): TGTGCCAGCAGTTCGGGGGCTATAGCGGGAGGTCCCTACAATGAGCAGTTCTTC. Translated: CASSSGAIAGGPYNEQFF.

This clonotype was seen at least ten times. The CDR3 loop is CASSQVSIFAGELFF. In DNA form, the CDR3 reads TGTGCCAGCAGCCAAGTTTCAATTTTCGCCGGGGAGCTGTTTTTT. The rearrangement joins TRBV14 to TRBJ2-2; D call uncertain. This CDR3 spans 15 amino acids. V was trimmed by 1 base and J by 6 bases, leaving 12 bases between them. Per germline, CDR1 SGHDN and CDR2 FVKESK.

This clonotype has just a few counts. DNA for the CDR3: TGTGCCAGCAGCCCCGCGGGAGAGAGAACCGGGGAGCTGTTTTTT. Amino acids: CASSPAGERTGELFF. The chain carries TRBV7-9 and TRBJ2-2, with 7 bases lining up with TRBD2. This CDR3 region has 15 residues. The ends lost 5 bases at V and 5 bases at J; junction bases unmatched: 8. Germline-derived CDR1 and CDR2 are SEHNR and FQNEAQ (reference sequence).

The table lists this clonotype with many counts. The CDR3 spells CASSFSQGAYNEQFF. The CDR3 bases are TGTGCCAGCAGTTTTTCACAGGGGGCCTACAATGAGCAGTTCTTC. The V gene is TRBV6-2 or TRBV6-3, the J gene TRBJ2-1; TRBD1 matches 8 bases. The CDR3 has 15 residues. V was pared by 4 bases and J by 2 bases, with 4 bases of the junction left unmatched. Germline V gene data show CDR1 as MNHEY and CDR2 as SVGEGT.

In its sample, this clonotype was seen a few times. CDR3 coding DNA: TGTGCCAGTAGTATAGAGACCGGGACTAAACAAGAGACCCAGTACTTC. Its translation: CASSIETGTKQETQYF. This chain connects TRBV19 to TRBJ2-5; TRBD2 matches 7 bases. Germline V gene data show CDR1 as LNHDA and CDR2 as SQIVND (reference sequence). The CDR3 totals 16 residues. V was clipped by 0 bases and J by 2 bases; unmatched bases: 6. The complete variable domain, with remaining parts taken from reference TRBV19 and TRBJ2-5, reads DGGITQSPKYLFRKEGQNVTLSCEQNLNHDAMYWYRQDPGQGLRLIYYSQIVNDFQKGDIAEGYSVSREKKESFPLTVTSAQKNPTAFYLCASSIETGTKQETQYFGPGTRLLVL.

This clonotype was observed a few times. The rearrangement joins TRBV29-1 to TRBJ2-7; TRBD1 matches at 7 bases. CDR1 SQVTM and CDR2 ANQGSEA come from the germline V gene. The V and J ends lost 6 bases and 2 bases, in that order; junction bases with no gene match: 10. This CDR3 spans 14 amino acids. CDR3 bases: TGCAGCGTGAGGGGATTAGGGGGCACCTACGAGCAGTACTTC. Translating gives CSVRGLGGTYEQYF.

This clonotype was seen ten or more times. The chain is built from TRBV12-5 and TRBJ1-1, with 9 bases matching TRBD1. Germline V lookup: CDR1 LGHNT, CDR2 FRNRAP. Losses at the gene ends were 9 bases for V and 5 bases for J; bases not matched to a gene: 10. The CDR3 extends over 14 amino acids. The CDR3 sequence is CASGPGQGKTEAFF. CDR3 nucleotides: TGTGCTAGCGGACCGGGACAGGGAAAGACTGAAGCTTTCTTT.

The chain has TRBV28 and TRBJ2-7, with 11 nucleotides matching TRBD2. The CDR3 is 14 residues long. The V gene's germline CDR1 is MDHEN and CDR2 SYDVKM. J was trimmed by 3 bases and V by 7 bases; bases with no gene match: 5. This chain's CDR3 is CASNPLAGGYEQYF. CDR3 sequence (DNA): TGTGCCAGCAACCCGCTAGCGGGAGGCTACGAGCAGTACTTC.

This clonotype was seen a handful of times. The chain links TRBV6-2 or TRBV6-3 to TRBJ1-1; D unresolved. Trimming took 0 bases from V and 10 from J, leaving 12 bases between them. CDR3 length: 13 residues. The germline V gene encodes CDR1 MNHEY and CDR2 SVGEGT. CDR3 nucleotides: TGTGCCAGCAGTTACTCCACCGCCGGGCGAGCTTTCTTT. Translation: CASSYSTAGRAFF.

The chain carries TRBV10-1 and TRBJ2-1; 9 bases line up with TRBD2. Germline values: CDR1 WNHNN, CDR2 SYGVQD (reference sequence). Trimming at V came to 3 bases and at J to 7 bases, leaving 10 bases not matched to a gene. The CDR3 totals 16 residues. The DNA of the CDR3 is TGCGCCAGCAGTGAAAGCGGGGGGACGACTGGGAATGAGCAGTTCTTC. This gives the protein CASSESGGTTGNEQFF.